One sample yielded the 8 T cell receptor beta chains listed below, sequenced in a study of beta chain features in type 1 diabetes. Sequencing targeted expressed TCRB transcripts, as all isolated RNA had been reverse transcribed. Clones were read by immunoSEQ multiplex PCR, and TCRdb kept only the in-frame ones, dropping some. This table has roughly 350,000 clones, 9.5% to 12% appearing once. Material for sequencing was naive CD4+ T cells from blood. Source of these receptors: a woman in her twenties or thirties in good health.

The rearrangement uses TRBV7-2 and TRBJ2-1; TRBD1 might be the D (6 bases). Trimming cost V 4 bases and J 3 bases, with 13 bases left between them. Germline V gene sequence: CDR1 SGHTA, CDR2 FQGNSA. CDR3 size: 15 residues. The CDR3 region has the DNA TGTGCCAGCAGCTCCACAGGGATCGACTACAATGAGCAGTTCTTC. Encoded protein: CASSSTGIDYNEQFF.

This clone has a handful of counts. The chain is built from TRBV14 and TRBJ2-7; 9 bases map to TRBD1. The germline CDR1 and CDR2 sequences are SGHDN and FVKESK. The CDR3 has 15 residues. Unmatched junction bases numbered 8, after V lost 4 bases and J lost 4 bases. In DNA form, the CDR3 reads TGTGCCAGCAGCCTTGGGACAGGGAAATCGTACGAGCAGTACTTC. Its translation: CASSLGTGKSYEQYF.

V gene TRBV6-5 combines with J gene TRBJ1-1; no definite D call. Germline V gene lookup returns CDR1 MNHEY and CDR2 SVGAGI. Deletions cut 2 bases from V and 0 bases from J, with 7 bases between. The CDR3 contains 14 residues. CDR3 residues: CASSYEHLNTEAFF. CDR3 in DNA: TGTGCCAGCAGTTACGAACATCTGAACACTGAAGCTTTCTTT.

The V gene is TRBV7-2, the J gene TRBJ1-5; D gene unclear. The length of the CDR3 is 16 residues. V lost 4 bases and J lost 2, with 15 bases in between. Germline V gene sequence: CDR1 SGHTA, CDR2 FQGNSA. Here the CDR3 reads CASSSTDKWGNQPQHF. CDR3 in DNA: TGTGCCAGCAGCTCAACAGACAAGTGGGGCAATCAGCCCCAGCATTTT.

The chain has TRBV6-5 and TRBJ1-1, with 9 bases identical to TRBD1. Germline V lookup: CDR1 MNHEY, CDR2 SVGAGI. CDR3 size: 13 residues. Trimming took 5 bases from V and 8 from J; bases not matched to a gene: 6. CDR3 sequence (DNA): TGTGCCAGCAGTGCCTGGACAGGGGCGGAAGCTTTCTTT. This encodes CASSAWTGAEAFF.

The table lists this clone with a few counts. V gene TRBV29-1 combines with J gene TRBJ1-1; no reliable D call. CDR1 SQVTM and CDR2 ANQGSEA come from the germline V gene. This CDR3 is 13 amino acids long. V was clipped by 0 bases and J by 0 bases, with 5 bases between them. The CDR3 loop reads CSVEDAMNTEAFF. The CDR3 coding sequence is TGCAGCGTTGAAGATGCGATGAACACTGAAGCTTTCTTT.

The chain uses TRBV5-8 and TRBJ2-5, with D unclear. CDR1 and CDR2 from the germline V gene are SGHTS and YDEGEE. The CDR3 consists of 13 residues. V lost 0 bases and J 5 bases, leaving 8 bases between the germline ends. The CDR3 spells CASSLGLRETQYF. Written as DNA, the CDR3 is TGTGCCAGCAGCTTGGGGCTGCGGGAGACCCAGTACTTC.

This rearrangement joins TRBV5-1 to TRBJ2-7; the match to TRBD2 covers 10 bases. Germline V CDR1 and CDR2: SGHRS, YFSETQ. The CDR3 contains 15 residues. J lost 7 bases, V lost 5 bases, and 12 bases had no gene match. In DNA, the CDR3 is TGCGCCAGCAGAATTATAGCGGGAGGACCCTTAGAGCAGTACTTC. Translation: CASRIIAGGPLEQYF.